This passage covers 28 T cell receptor beta chains from one sample sequenced in a study of blood T cell repertoires in COVID-19. Data came from immunoSEQ multiplex PCR; TCRdb stores just in-frame clones and leaves some out. The repertoire has about 56,000 clones, 89% of them found once; the top ten carry about a fifth. Sequencing used peripheral blood. The receptors stem from a human donor in a cohort sampled during active COVID-19.

J is TRBJ2-1 and V is TRBV4-3; 10 nucleotides match TRBD2. Germline CDR1 and CDR2: LGHNA and YSLEER. V trimming: 3 bases; J trimming: 4 bases; junction bases outside the gene matches: 3. The CDR3 totals 15 residues. CDR3 amino acids: CASSQSGGGYNEQFF. Here the CDR3 DNA reads TGCGCCAGCAGCCAGAGCGGGGGGGGGTACAATGAGCAGTTCTTC.

V gene TRBV7-2 combines with J gene TRBJ2-5; TRBD2 agrees at 12 bases. Germline trimming cut 4 bases from V and 5 bases from J; bases unmatched to any gene: 11. The length of the CDR3 is 17 residues. Germline CDR1 reads SGHTA; CDR2 reads FQGNSA. The CDR3 DNA is TGTGCCAGCAGCTCCCAGCTACTAGCGGGGGGCGGGGAGACCCAGTACTTC. It is translated as CASSSQLLAGGGETQYF.

The V and J genes are TRBV4-3 and TRBJ1-6; TRBD1 matches at 11 bases. With V trimmed by 2 bases and J by 9 bases, 3 bases remained unmatched. The CDR3 runs to 15 residues. Germline lookup yields CDR1 LGHNA and CDR2 YSLEER. In DNA, the CDR3 is TGCGCCAGCAGCCAAATCGGGACAGGGGGTTCACCCCTCCACTTT. Amino acids: CASSQIGTGGSPLHF.

The gene calls are TRBV10-3 and TRBJ1-1, with 12 bases lining up with TRBD1. With V trimmed by 7 bases and J by 11 bases, 8 bases remained unmatched. There are 13 residues in the CDR3. The germline gives CDR1 ENHRY, CDR2 SYGVKD. The CDR3 sequence: CAIMGQGATRAFF. The CDR3 DNA follows: TGTGCCATCATGGGACAGGGGGCAACAAGGGCTTTCTTT.

The chain uses TRBV5-4 and TRBJ1-2; D remains unclear. The CDR3 has 13 amino acids. The V and J ends lost 4 bases and 5 bases respectively, with 12 bases between them. Germline values: CDR1 SGHNT, CDR2 YYREEE (reference sequence). The CDR3 loop reads CASSQIGVYGYTF. The CDR3 bases are TGTGCCAGCAGCCAGATCGGAGTTTATGGCTACACCTTC.

V usage is TRBV3-1 (or the pseudogene TRBV3-2) and J usage is TRBJ2-3, with D perhaps matching TRBD2 (6 bases). V gave up 3 bases and J gave up 0 bases, with 7 bases separating them. The germline V gene has CDR1 LGHDT and CDR2 YNNKEL (reference sequence). This CDR3 comprises 14 residues. CDR3 nucleotides: TGTGCCAGCAGCCAGGGACTCAGCACAGATACGCAGTATTTT. Translating it yields CASSQGLSTDTQYF.

The rearrangement uses TRBV4-1 and TRBJ2-1; 10 nucleotides line up with TRBD2. V lost 1 base and J lost 0; bases outside the gene matches: 6. The germline CDR1 and CDR2 sequences are MGHRA and YSYEKL. The CDR3 runs to 18 residues. CDR3 coding DNA: TGCGCCAGCAGCCAAGCTAGCGGGGGACGTAGCTCCTACAATGAGCAGTTCTTC. The encoded protein is CASSQASGGRSSYNEQFF.

The rearrangement links TRBV7-8 to TRBJ2-1, with 7 bases lining up with TRBD2. The CDR3 length is 15 residues. Germline V lookup: CDR1 SGHVS, CDR2 FQNEAQ. V gave up 5 bases and J gave up 8 bases; unmatched junction bases: 12. CDR3 sequence: CASSPIAGVVDEQFF. Here the CDR3 DNA reads TGTGCCAGCAGCCCCATTGCGGGGGTGGTGGATGAGCAGTTCTTC.

This chain uses TRBV6-2 or TRBV6-3 with TRBJ1-2, with D hard to call. Germline lookup yields CDR1 MNHEY and CDR2 SVGEGT. This CDR3 spans 14 amino acids. V lost 5 bases and J 8 bases, leaving 18 bases between the germline ends. CDR3 nucleotides: TGTGCCAGCAGTGACCGCGGAGGCGGTTTGGGCTACACCTTC. Translation gives CASSDRGGGLGYTF.

This sequence joins TRBV10-2 and TRBJ2-3, with D possibly being TRBD1 (6 bases). The germline V gene has CDR1 WSHSY and CDR2 SAAADI. Deletions cut 10 bases from V and 4 bases from J, with 12 bases between. The CDR3 is 12 residues long. This CDR3 is CATRQGSDTQYF. The CDR3 coding sequence is TGCGCCACTAGGCAGGGGTCAGATACGCAGTATTTT.

The table lists this clone with a count of one. The V and J genes are TRBV12-3 or TRBV12-4 and TRBJ2-1; 9 positions match TRBD1. V was clipped by 2 bases and J by 12 bases; unmatched bases: 5. The CDR3 is made up of 13 amino acids. This CDR3 is CASSLQTGGMQFF. For the CDR3, the DNA is TGTGCCAGCAGTTTACAGACAGGGGGTATGCAGTTCTTC.

This clone was detected a few times. The gene calls are TRBV27 and TRBJ2-7, with D maybe TRBD1 (6 bases). Per the germline V gene, CDR1 is MNHEY and CDR2 is SMNVEV (reference sequence). The CDR3 runs to 14 residues. V was pared by 0 bases and J by 3 bases, with 9 bases between. The CDR3 DNA reads as TGTGCCAGCAGTTTATCGTACAGGGACTACGAGCAGTACTTC. This gives the protein CASSLSYRDYEQYF.

J is TRBJ2-4 and V is TRBV27, with 10 bases identical to TRBD1. The CDR3 contains 15 residues. Germline-derived CDR1 and CDR2 are MNHEY and SMNVEV (reference sequence). The trim removed 6 bases at V and 7 bases at J, leaving 9 bases unmatched. CDR3 in amino acids: CASSRPGTGENIQYF. CDR3 sequence (DNA): TGTGCCAGCAGCAGACCCGGGACAGGGGAGAACATTCAGTACTTC.

The chain employs TRBV5-1 and TRBJ1-1; TRBD1 is a possible D gene (6 bases). The CDR3 consists of 16 residues. With 0 bases removed from V and 1 base from J, the gap between germline ends came to 13 bases. CDR1 and CDR2 (germline): SGHRS, YFSETQ. CDR3: CASSLGSGTQNTEAFF. The CDR3 DNA reads TGCGCCAGCAGCTTGGGTTCCGGGACACAGAACACTGAAGCTTTCTTT. Variable domain in full (rest from reference TRBV5-1 and TRBJ1-1): KAGVTQTPRYLIKTRGQQVTLSCSPISGHRSVSWYQQTPGQGLQFLFEYFSETQRNKGNFPGRFSGRQFSNSRSEMNVSTLELGDSALYLCASSLGSGTQNTEAFFGQGTRLTVV.

V and J are TRBV19 and TRBJ2-5; a possible D gene is TRBD1 (5 bases). The CDR3 runs to 14 residues. Germline CDR1 is LNHDA and CDR2 is SQIVND (reference sequence). Trimming took 5 bases from V and 0 from J, leaving 10 bases between them. The CDR3 nucleotides are TGTGCCAGTAGTGTGACAGAGTACCAAGAGACCCAGTACTTC. This sequence encodes CASSVTEYQETQYF.

The chain combines TRBV7-6 with TRBJ2-2; TRBD2 matches at 13 bases. The length of the CDR3 is 17 residues. The junction had 3 bases not matched to a gene; V was cut back by 2 bases and J by 3 bases. CDR1 is SGHVS, CDR2 FNYEAQ, per germline. CDR3 residues: CASSLPGTSGDTGELFF. CDR3 sequence (DNA): TGTGCCAGCAGCTTACCCGGGACTAGCGGGGACACCGGGGAGCTGTTTTTT.

The chain links TRBV27 to TRBJ1-2, with D possibly being TRBD1 (5 bases). Trimming removed 5 bases at V and 4 bases at J, with 20 bases between. From germline, CDR1 is MNHEY and CDR2 SMNVEV (reference sequence). This CDR3 is built from 16 residues. CDR3 sequence reads: CASSPLGRGLSYGYTF. CDR3 DNA: TGTGCCAGCAGTCCTTTGGGGCGGGGTCTATCCTATGGCTACACCTTC.

The V gene is TRBV7-6, the J gene TRBJ1-2; D ambiguous. The germline V and J ends were trimmed by 4 bases and 8 bases, with 17 bases remaining between them. There are 14 residues in the CDR3. The V gene's germline CDR1 is SGHVS and CDR2 FNYEAQ. CDR3 in DNA: TGTGCCAGCAGCTCACTAGGGTCCCCACGAGGCTACACCTTC. Translation: CASSSLGSPRGYTF.

The V gene is TRBV6-5, the J gene TRBJ2-5; a possible D gene is TRBD2 (5 bases). Germline lookup yields CDR1 MNHEY and CDR2 SVGAGI. This CDR3 comprises 14 residues. Trimming took 0 bases from V and 5 from J, leaving 10 bases between them. In DNA form, the CDR3 reads TGTGCCAGCAGTTACTCGCGCGGGTCGGAGACCCAGTACTTC. It encodes CASSYSRGSETQYF.

CDR3 protein: CASNKQGAATDTQYF. DNA of the CDR3: TGTGCCAGCAACAAACAGGGGGCGGCCACAGATACGCAGTATTTT. J is TRBJ2-3 and V is TRBV6-5, with TRBD1 identical over 9 bases. V shed 7 bases and J 2 bases; nucleotides not matched to a gene: 7. Germline-derived CDR1 and CDR2 are MNHEY and SVGAGI. The CDR3 spans 15 residues.

The sample holds a few counts of this clone. V is TRBV7-9 and J is TRBJ2-7; D might be TRBD1 (5 bases). Germline lookup yields CDR1 SEHNR and CDR2 FQNEAQ (reference sequence). The CDR3 runs to 16 residues. Trimming took off 7 bases at V and 2 bases at J, with 21 bases between the two ends. The CDR3 is CASTPGGAVSAYEQYF. The CDR3 DNA reads TGTGCCAGCACCCCCGGTGGGGCAGTCTCCGCCTACGAGCAGTACTTC. Using reference TRBV7-9 and TRBJ2-7 for the parts outside the CDR3, the full variable domain is DTGVSQNPRHKITKRGQNVTFRCDPISEHNRLYWYRQTLGQGPEFLTYFQNEAQLEKSRLLSDRFSAERPKGSFSTLEIQRTEQGDSAMYLCASTPGGAVSAYEQYFGPGTRLTVT.

In DNA form, the CDR3 reads TGTGCCAGCAGCCGGCCGGGACTAGTTGGGGCGACGCAGTATTTT. Protein sequence: CASSRPGLVGATQYF. The genes are TRBV3-1 (or the pseudogene TRBV3-2) and TRBJ2-3, with 8 nucleotides matching TRBD2. The J segment lost 9 bases and the V segment lost 4 bases, leaving 12 bases of the junction unmatched. This CDR3 region has 15 residues. Germline V gene data show CDR1 as LGHDT and CDR2 as YNNKEL (reference sequence).

This clone was seen more than once but under ten times. This CDR3 is also generated by other DNA sequences in the sample. V is TRBV12-3 or TRBV12-4 and J is TRBJ1-1; unclear D gene. Trimming removed 5 bases from V and 1 base from J, with 8 bases in between. The CDR3 runs to 13 residues. The CDR3 DNA sequence: TGTGCCAGCAGTCTCAACACGAACACTGAAGCTTTCTTT. Translation gives CASSLNTNTEAFF.

This chain uses TRBV9 with TRBJ2-1, with D perhaps matching TRBD2 (5 bases). The CDR3 is made up of 20 amino acids. With 3 bases removed from V and 0 bases from J, the gap between germline ends came to 25 bases. Per the germline V gene, CDR1 is SGDLS and CDR2 is YYNGEE. DNA of the CDR3: TGTGCCAGCAGCGAGCCCTGGACCCTCATGGCGGGTTCCTCCTACAATGAGCAGTTCTTC. Amino acid sequence: CASSEPWTLMAGSSYNEQFF. Combining the CDR3 with reference TRBV9 and TRBJ2-1 gives the whole variable domain DSGVTQTPKHLITATGQRVTLRCSPRSGDLSVYWYQQSLDQGLQFLIQYYNGEERAKGNILERFSAQQFPDLHSELNLSSLELGDSALYFCASSEPWTLMAGSSYNEQFFGPGTRLTVL.

The gene calls are TRBV10-3 and TRBJ2-5; TRBD1 matches at 9 bases. CDR1 ENHRY and CDR2 SYGVKD come from the germline V gene. This CDR3 region has 15 residues. J was trimmed by 5 bases and V by 3 bases; bases with no gene match: 7. This CDR3 reads CAISDSGQGRETQYF. The CDR3 DNA sequence: TGTGCCATCAGTGACTCGGGACAGGGCCGGGAGACCCAGTACTTC.

The chain carries TRBV3-1 (or the pseudogene TRBV3-2) and TRBJ1-5, with D tentatively TRBD1 (6 bases). The CDR3 is made up of 17 amino acids. Germline V CDR1 and CDR2: LGHDT, YNNKEL (reference sequence). The V end was cut by 0 bases, the J end by 6 bases, with 18 bases between. The CDR3 nucleotides are TGTGCCAGCAGCCAAGAGGGAGACAGGCCGGTTGGTCAGCCCCAGCATTTT. Amino acids: CASSQEGDRPVGQPQHF.

The rearrangement joins TRBV19 to TRBJ2-2, with D perhaps matching TRBD2 (5 bases). V was trimmed by 4 bases and J by 1 base, leaving 7 bases between them. The CDR3 is 14 residues long. Germline V gives CDR1 LNHDA, CDR2 SQIVND (reference sequence). The CDR3: CASSNSGNTGELFF. CDR3 in DNA: TGTGCCAGTAGTAACAGCGGGAACACCGGGGAGCTGTTTTTT.

The J gene is TRBJ1-2, the V gene TRBV5-1; TRBD1 matches at 7 bases. The trim removed 4 bases at V and 2 bases at J, leaving 11 bases unmatched. The germline V gene has CDR1 SGHRS and CDR2 YFSETQ. This CDR3 spans 16 amino acids. This chain's CDR3 is CASSAFPDRLNYGYTF. The CDR3 nucleotides read TGCGCCAGCAGCGCATTCCCGGACAGGTTAAACTATGGCTACACCTTC.